This TCR beta chain derives from a study of cytomegalovirus exposure and HLA in healthy donors. General study points: Sequencing likely caused a cluster of highly shared sequence variants. Three chains linked to CMV were shown in vitro to be specific for CMV antigens. It was reported in a later analysis that an Asian-associated ancestry cluster showed fewer N-insertions than the approximately 700-donor mean. V- and J-gene trimming of TCR beta was linked (in a later analysis) to a missense DCLRE1C variant.

This CDR3 has 14 residues. CDR1 is SGHTA and CDR2 is FQGNSA in the germline V gene. V was clipped by 3 bases and J by 4 bases, with 12 bases between them. This clone was seen a single time. Its antigen is not identified. The PCR contained 60 Vbeta and 13 Jbeta primers. Clones were read by immunoSEQ multiplex PCR, and TCRdb kept only the in-frame ones, dropping some. The profile shows roughly 82,000 clones, around 70% of them singletons. Sample: PBMCs. The chain recombines TRBV7-2 with TRBJ1-2, with a possible D match to TRBD1 (5 bases). The sequence derives from a woman between 40 and 50 years old in good health and CMV-seropositive. In DNA, the CDR3 is TGTGCCAGCAGCTTCCTTGGCCAGGGCTATGGCTACACCTTC. The encoded protein is CASSFLGQGYGYTF.